This T cell receptor (beta chain) was identified in a study of blood T cell repertoires in COVID-19. Study-wide context: Samples representing acute and convalescent COVID-19 were sourced from the United States, Italy and Spain. T cells, B-cell-depleted T cells, or PBMCs supplied cDNA or gDNA.

In the source study's methods: It was from reference gene primer amplification that nucleated cell counts were estimated. Clones were read by immunoSEQ multiplex PCR, and TCRdb kept only the in-frame ones, dropping some. Clonal size and the V and J genes are those of that table, whereas D and trimming came from the DNA. The repertoire has 300,000 to 400,000 clones, 87% of them found once; the top ten carry around 10%. Trimming took 11 bases from V and 6 from J, leaving 20 bases between them. The CDR3 has 13 amino acids. CDR1 is LNHNV, CDR2 YYDKDF, per germline (reference sequence). Patients in Seattle were enrolled during active infection, then followed longitudinally.

The V gene is TRBV15, the J gene TRBJ2-7, with a possible D match to TRBD1 (5 bases). The receptor's source is a man younger than 45 with COVID-19, enrolled during active disease. The sample comprised peripheral blood. CDR3: CAATKLQGGEQYF. The CDR3 nucleotides are TGTGCCGCCACCAAGTTGCAGGGTGGCGAGCAGTACTTC. The variable domain in full, completed from reference TRBV15 and TRBJ2-7, reads DAMVIQNPRYQVTQFGKPVTLSCSQTLNHNVMYWYQQKSSQAPKLLFHYYDKDFNNEADTPDNFQSRRPNTSFCFLDIRSPGLGDTAMYLCAATKLQGGEQYFGPGTRLTVT.